These 32 T cell receptor beta chains share one sample of origin, sequenced in a study of PD-1 blockade in mismatch repair-deficient tumors. Profiled with immunoSEQ multiplex PCR; TCRdb holds only in-frame clones, not every one. The sample shows approximately 50,000 clones, approximately 78% of them seen only once. The specimen was peripheral blood, collected 4 weeks after starting pembrolizumab. The source is an adult with mismatch repair-deficient cancer.

The V gene is TRBV28, the J gene TRBJ2-1, with 7 bases identical to TRBD2. Germline V gives CDR1 MDHEN, CDR2 SYDVKM. Trimming cost V 6 bases and J 1 base; bases outside gene matches: 6. The length of the CDR3 is 15 residues. The CDR3 here is CASSQGGSSYNEQFF. The CDR3 DNA is TGTGCCAGCAGCCAAGGCGGGAGTTCCTACAATGAGCAGTTCTTC.

This clone is a singleton in its sample. V and J are TRBV30 and TRBJ1-5; TRBD1 matches 7 bases. The CDR3 runs to 14 residues. CDR1 and CDR2 from the germline V gene are GTSNPN and SVGIG (reference sequence). J lost 4 bases, V lost 2 bases, and 5 bases had no gene match. In DNA form, the CDR3 reads TGTGCCTGGAGTCCTCAGGGGGGGAATCAGCCCCAGCATTTT. Protein sequence: CAWSPQGGNQPQHF.

The rearrangement uses TRBV11-3 and TRBJ2-1; 10 positions agree with TRBD2. Germline assignment: CDR1 SGHNT and CDR2 YENEEA. With 6 bases clipped from V and 8 bases from J, the junction kept 7 bases outside the gene matches. The length of the CDR3 is 14 residues. CDR3 in DNA: TGTGCCAGCAGTTCGGGACTAGCGTCGGATGAGCAGTTCTTC. Translated, it gives CASSSGLASDEQFF.

V gene TRBV27 combines with J gene TRBJ2-1; D gene uncertain. V gave up 3 bases and J gave up 9 bases, with 9 bases separating them. The germline gives CDR1 MNHEY, CDR2 SMNVEV (reference sequence). The CDR3 consists of 12 residues. The CDR3 loop reads CASSFSVGEQFF. CDR3 nucleotide sequence: TGTGCCAGCAGTTTTTCGGTAGGTGAGCAGTTCTTC.

This chain connects TRBV6-6 to TRBJ1-2; D uncertain. Germline lookup yields CDR1 MNHNY and CDR2 SVGAGI (reference sequence). V shed 8 bases and J shed 3 bases, with 19 bases lying between them. This CDR3 is built from 15 residues. The CDR3 protein is CASSVTWGNDYGYTF. CDR3 nucleotide sequence: TGTGCCAGCTCAGTTACATGGGGTAATGACTATGGCTACACCTTC.

The table lists this clone with a few counts. The chain uses TRBV7-2 and TRBJ1-2; no firm D call. The CDR3 has 18 amino acids. Trimming cost V 4 bases and J 0 bases, with 21 bases left between them. In germline, CDR1 is SGHTA, CDR2 FQGNSA. The CDR3 region is CASSSLRLWMRANYGYTF. In DNA, the CDR3 is TGTGCCAGCAGCTCGTTAAGGTTGTGGATGAGAGCTAACTATGGCTACACCTTC.

J is TRBJ2-7 and V is TRBV7-6; D not certain. The CDR3 spans 11 residues. Trimming took 6 bases from V and 5 from J, leaving 8 bases between them. Germline V gene data show CDR1 as SGHVS and CDR2 as FNYEAQ. The CDR3 DNA reads as TGTGCCAGCAGTTTTAACGACGAGCAGTACTTC. Residues: CASSFNDEQYF.

The chain couples TRBV5-3 to TRBJ1-1; a weak D match, TRBD1 (5 bases). TRBV5-3 has ORF status, its function being uncertain. This CDR3 spans 15 amino acids. The V end lost 0 bases, the J end lost 5 bases, and 14 bases lay between the germline ends. The CDR3 reads CARSLDLGVETEAFF. The DNA of the CDR3 is TGTGCCAGAAGCTTGGATTTAGGGGTGGAGACTGAAGCTTTCTTT.

The chain combines TRBV11-1 with TRBJ1-3; TRBD1 matches at 7 bases. The germline V gene encodes CDR1 SGHAT and CDR2 FQDESV (reference sequence). The CDR3 is made up of 15 amino acids. Trimming at V came to 5 bases and at J to 0 bases, leaving 4 bases not matched to a gene. The CDR3 DNA reads TGTGCCAGCAGCCCTGGGACAGCCTCTGGAAACACCATATATTTT. This gives the protein CASSPGTASGNTIYF.

The chain combines TRBV6-5 with TRBJ2-1; unclear D gene. V was clipped by 2 bases and J by 2 bases, with 13 bases between them. Germline assignment: CDR1 MNHEY and CDR2 SVGAGI. The CDR3 is 16 amino acids. CDR3 amino acids: CASSYLLPVTYNEQFF. In DNA form, the CDR3 reads TGTGCCAGCAGTTACCTTTTACCGGTCACCTACAATGAGCAGTTCTTC.

This rearrangement joins TRBV6-1 to TRBJ2-7, with TRBD2 matching over 8 bases. J was trimmed by 5 bases and V by 4 bases; bases with no gene match: 7. There are 14 residues in the CDR3. CDR1 is MNHNS and CDR2 is SASEGT in the germline V gene. The CDR3 here is CASSGREGRNEQYF. DNA of the CDR3: TGTGCCAGCAGTGGACGGGAGGGCCGCAACGAGCAGTACTTC.

The V and J genes are TRBV10-2 and TRBJ2-7; 8 bases match TRBD2. The CDR3 length is 17 residues. V dropped 2 bases and J dropped 6; count of bases not matched to a gene: 15. Germline CDR1 reads WSHSY; CDR2 reads SAAADI. This CDR3 reads CASSEPILAGHGSEQYF. DNA for the CDR3: TGCGCCAGCAGTGAGCCGATCTTAGCGGGACACGGGTCCGAGCAGTACTTC.

The chain employs TRBV6-5 and TRBJ1-2, with 9 bases that match TRBD1. V shed 4 bases and J 4 bases; nucleotides not matched to a gene: 4. Germline CDR1 is MNHEY and CDR2 is SVGAGI. The CDR3 runs to 14 residues. CDR3: CASSFPGQGYGYTF. CDR3 DNA sequence: TGTGCCAGCAGTTTCCCGGGACAGGGCTATGGCTACACCTTC.

V usage is TRBV6-6 and J usage is TRBJ1-2; maybe TRBD1 (5 bases). The CDR3 has 11 residues. Trimming pared 6 bases from V and 10 bases from J, leaving 12 bases between. CDR1 is MNHNY, CDR2 SVGAGI, per germline (reference sequence). The DNA for the CDR3 is TGTGCCAGCAGCTTTACAGGAGACTACACCTTC. As protein: CASSFTGDYTF.

J is TRBJ2-3 and V is TRBV6-5, with 11 nucleotides matching TRBD1. In germline, CDR1 is MNHEY, CDR2 SVGAGI. V was clipped by 2 bases and J by 5 bases; unmatched bases: 3. The CDR3 is made up of 15 amino acids. The CDR3 DNA is TGTGCCAGCAGTTACGGGGACAGGGGGATAGATACGCAGTATTTT. Its protein product is CASSYGDRGIDTQYF.

This rearrangement joins TRBV5-1 to TRBJ1-2, with D uncertain. The V end was cut by 0 bases, the J end by 7 bases, with 10 bases between. The germline CDR1 and CDR2 sequences are SGHRS and YFSETQ. CDR3 size: 13 residues. DNA for the CDR3: TGCGCCAGCAGCTTGGGCTGGGGAAGTGGCTACACCTTC. It translates to CASSLGWGSGYTF.

This clone was seen only a few times. The V and J genes are TRBV5-1 and TRBJ2-7; 7 nucleotides agree with TRBD1. This CDR3 comprises 14 residues. Per the germline V gene, CDR1 is SGHRS and CDR2 is YFSETQ. V lost 0 bases and J lost 2; bases outside the gene matches: 2. CDR3 nucleotide sequence: TGCGCCAGCAGCTTGGGAGGGGGCCCCTACGAGCAGTACTTC. Its protein is CASSLGGGPYEQYF.

This clone was counted a single time. The genes are TRBV7-6 and TRBJ2-3; maybe TRBD2 (5 bases). Between the trimmed V and J ends, which lost 3 bases and 2 bases, there was a span of 9 bases. Germline CDR1 is SGHVS and CDR2 is FNYEAQ. This CDR3 spans 14 amino acids. In DNA, the CDR3 is TGTGCCAGCAGCTTGCAGCGGATCACAGATACGCAGTATTTT. This codes for CASSLQRITDTQYF.

This clone was recorded a few times. The chain links TRBV6-6 to TRBJ2-7; TRBD2 aligns across 7 bases. This CDR3 is 13 amino acids long. Germline assignment: CDR1 MNHNY and CDR2 SVGAGI (reference sequence). Trimming took 6 bases from V and 4 from J; bases not matched to a gene: 6. The CDR3 DNA reads as TGTGCCAGCAGCCGAAGCGGGACTTACGAGCAGTACTTC. Its translation: CASSRSGTYEQYF.

This chain uses TRBV11-2 with TRBJ1-5, with no clear D. Trimming pared 0 bases from V and 4 bases from J, leaving 10 bases between. Germline V gene lookup returns CDR1 SGHAT and CDR2 FQNNGV. The CDR3 totals 15 residues. The CDR3 loop reads CASSLDIGINQPQHF. In DNA form, the CDR3 reads TGTGCCAGCAGCTTAGATATCGGGATAAATCAGCCCCAGCATTTT.

This chain links TRBV7-3 with TRBJ2-1, with D possibly being TRBD1 or TRBD2 (5 bases each). Germline V gene lookup returns CDR1 SGHTA and CDR2 FQGTGA. V was shortened by 5 bases and J by 10 bases, with 18 bases between the two germline ends. The CDR3 length is 14 residues. The CDR3 here is CASSMGPLVTEQFF. As DNA, the CDR3 is TGTGCCAGCAGCATGGGACCCCTGGTGACCGAGCAGTTCTTC.

This clone showed up just once. The gene calls are TRBV9 and TRBJ2-1; maybe TRBD2 (5 bases). Germline-derived CDR1 and CDR2 are SGDLS and YYNGEE. Trimming cost V 4 bases and J 7 bases, with 15 bases left between them. This CDR3 comprises 14 residues. The CDR3 region has the DNA TGTGCCAGCAGCCGACTGCACCCGGGGAATGAGCAGTTCTTC. Protein: CASSRLHPGNEQFF.

The rearrangement uses TRBV10-3 and TRBJ2-2; D not resolved. The length of the CDR3 is 11 residues. V was trimmed by 6 bases and J by 10 bases, leaving 9 bases between them. Germline CDR1 is ENHRY and CDR2 is SYGVKD. The DNA of the CDR3 is TGTGCCATCAGCAAGGATCAGGAGCTGTTTTTT. Translating it yields CAISKDQELFF.

The chain uses TRBV7-2 and TRBJ1-2; maybe TRBD1 (5 bases). Germline CDR1 and CDR2: SGHTA and FQGNSA. The CDR3 consists of 14 residues. Between the trimmed V and J ends, which lost 7 bases and 5 bases, there was a span of 17 bases. CDR3 region: CASTPSGTAYGYTF. In DNA, the CDR3 is TGTGCCAGCACCCCTTCCGGGACGGCTTATGGCTACACCTTC.

This chain links TRBV15 with TRBJ1-4, with D possibly TRBD1 on 5 matching bases. Trimming took 1 base from V and 5 from J, leaving 11 bases between them. The germline V gene has CDR1 LNHNV and CDR2 YYDKDF (reference sequence). The CDR3 spans 15 residues. CDR3 coding DNA: TGTGCCACCAGCAGAGTGACAGTGGGAAATGAAAAACTGTTTTTT. Translation: CATSRVTVGNEKLFF.

This clone was detected a few times. The V call is TRBV7-3, the J call TRBJ1-1; TRBD1 agrees at 8 bases. Trimming cost V 1 base and J 4 bases; bases outside gene matches: 5. CDR1 and CDR2 (germline): SGHTA, FQGTGA. The CDR3 length is 15 residues. As DNA, the CDR3 is TGTGCCAGCAGCTTAATCGGACAGGGTGGCACTGAAGCTTTCTTT. Protein sequence: CASSLIGQGGTEAFF. Looking up the rest from reference TRBV7-3 and TRBJ1-1 gives the full variable domain: GAGVSQTPSNKVTEKGKYVELRCDPISGHTALYWYRQSLGQGPEFLIYFQGTGAADDSGLPNDRFFAVRPEGSVSTLKIQRTERGDSAVYLCASSLIGQGGTEAFFGQGTRLTVV.

The chain links TRBV27 to TRBJ2-7; D not resolved. The CDR3 consists of 15 residues. Trimming removed 4 bases at V and 0 bases at J, with 13 bases between. CDR1 is MNHEY, CDR2 SMNVEV, per germline (reference sequence). For the CDR3, the DNA is TGTGCCAGCAGTTCGATTGGCAGGTACTCCTACGAGCAGTACTTC. Its translation: CASSSIGRYSYEQYF.

This chain connects TRBV4-3 to TRBJ2-1; D call uncertain. Trimming took 0 bases from V and 1 from J, leaving 1 base between them. This CDR3 has 13 residues. Germline V gene lookup returns CDR1 LGHNA and CDR2 YSLEER. The CDR3: CASSQESYNEQFF. The CDR3 nucleotides are TGCGCCAGCAGCCAAGAATCCTACAATGAGCAGTTCTTC.

The genes are TRBV6-1 and TRBJ1-2, with a possible D match to TRBD1 (5 bases). This CDR3 is built from 14 residues. CDR1 and CDR2 from the germline V gene are MNHNS and SASEGT. The ends were cut back, 7 bases at V and 2 bases at J, with 14 bases in the middle. Here the CDR3 DNA reads TGTGCCAGCACTTTAAGGGGACGGAACTATGGCTACACCTTC. It specifies CASTLRGRNYGYTF.

The chain is built from TRBV14 and TRBJ1-2; 11 positions match TRBD1. Germline loops: CDR1 SGHDN, CDR2 FVKESK. J was trimmed by 4 bases and V by 0 bases; bases with no gene match: 7. The CDR3 length is 17 residues. CDR3 DNA sequence: TGTGCCAGCAGCCAAGATCTAGGACAGGGGGCGCGCTATGGCTACACCTTC. Amino acids: CASSQDLGQGARYGYTF.

The chain is built from TRBV5-6 and TRBJ2-7, with TRBD2 as a possible D gene (6 bases). The CDR3 is made up of 15 amino acids. Trimming removed 1 base at V and 3 bases at J, with 14 bases between. Germline lookup yields CDR1 SGHDT and CDR2 YYEEEE. As DNA, the CDR3 is TGTGCCAGCAGCTTGAGGCTAGCGTTAAACTACGAGCAGTACTTC. Translated: CASSLRLALNYEQYF.

This chain connects TRBV27 to TRBJ1-2, with unresolved D. V gave up 5 bases and J gave up 4 bases, with 17 bases separating them. Germline V CDR1 and CDR2: MNHEY, SMNVEV (reference sequence). This CDR3 spans 15 amino acids. As DNA, the CDR3 is TGTGCCAGCAGTCCGAAAGAAGGCAGTCCCTATGGCTACACCTTC. It specifies CASSPKEGSPYGYTF.